Following are 25 T cell receptor beta chains from one sample sequenced in a study of shared clonotypes between healthy human individuals. Sequenced by immunoSEQ multiplex PCR; TCRdb stores in-frame clones only, minus some. The sample holds approximately 480,000 clones, about 79% seen once. The sample taken for sequencing was PBMCs. The receptor source for this set is a woman in her thirties or forties in good health. Some clones in this sample may be carry-over from other donors' samples.

This clone was detected a few times. The chain links TRBV7-2 to TRBJ1-1; D is perhaps TRBD1 (5 bases). The CDR3 covers 12 residues. Germline lookup yields CDR1 SGHTA and CDR2 FQGNSA. V was trimmed by 5 bases and J by 5 bases, leaving 9 bases between them. The chain's CDR3 is CASSLRQTEAFF. CDR3 nucleotide sequence: TGTGCCAGCAGCCTCCGACAGACTGAAGCTTTCTTT.

The V call is TRBV29-1, the J call TRBJ1-6, with 10 bases lining up with TRBD1. V was clipped by 4 bases and J by 6 bases; unmatched bases: 0. CDR3 size: 13 residues. Germline-derived CDR1 and CDR2 are SQVTM and ANQGSEA. CDR3 sequence: CSVGQGANSPLHF. The CDR3 DNA reads TGCAGCGTTGGACAGGGGGCTAATTCACCCCTCCACTTT.

This chain joins TRBV2 and TRBJ1-1; TRBD1 matches at 8 bases. The V gene's germline CDR1 is SNHLY and CDR2 FYNNEI. The V and J ends lost 7 bases and 3 bases, in that order; junction bases with no gene match: 19. The CDR3 is 18 residues long. The CDR3 is CASKSHRGGLGTHTEAFF. As DNA, the CDR3 is TGTGCCAGCAAGAGTCACAGGGGGGGTTTGGGTACCCACACTGAAGCTTTCTTT.

CDR3 coding DNA: TGCGCCAGCAGCTTGGACACGGGAAACACAGATACGCAGTATTTT. Amino acids: CASSLDTGNTDTQYF. The V gene is TRBV5-1, the J gene TRBJ2-3, with D tentatively TRBD2 (5 bases). CDR1 and CDR2 from the germline V gene are SGHRS and YFSETQ. Trimming took off 0 bases at V and 2 bases at J, with 10 bases between the two ends. The CDR3 contains 15 residues.

J is TRBJ2-1 and V is TRBV28; TRBD2 matches 8 bases. Germline CDR1 is MDHEN and CDR2 is SYDVKM. The CDR3 is 15 amino acids. V dropped 10 bases and J dropped 2; count of bases not matched to a gene: 10. The CDR3 bases are TGTGCCACCAGGAGGAGCGGGAGAACCTACAATGAGCAGTTCTTC. It specifies CATRRSGRTYNEQFF.

The V gene is TRBV11-2, the J gene TRBJ1-3; the D gene is possibly TRBD1 (5 bases). Looked up from germline, CDR1 is SGHAT and CDR2 is FQNNGV. The CDR3 extends over 15 amino acids. V lost 4 bases and J 0 bases, leaving 10 bases between the germline ends. The CDR3 sequence: CASSSGPNSGNTIYF. CDR3 coding DNA: TGTGCCAGCAGCTCAGGGCCGAACTCTGGAAACACCATATATTTT.

This clone showed up just a few times. The V call is TRBV19, the J call TRBJ1-5, with D perhaps matching TRBD1 (6 bases). V was clipped by 3 bases and J by 2 bases, with 8 bases between them. Germline V lookup: CDR1 LNHDA, CDR2 SQIVND (reference sequence). The CDR3 length is 14 residues. Written as DNA, the CDR3 is TGTGCCAGTAGTATTTCAGGGGGCAATCAGCCCCAGCATTTT. Residues: CASSISGGNQPQHF.

The rearrangement joins TRBV10-2 to TRBJ1-2, with D perhaps TRBD1 (5 bases). CDR3 length equals 16 residues. With 6 bases removed from V and 1 base from J, the gap between germline ends came to 18 bases. Germline V gene sequence: CDR1 WSHSY, CDR2 SAAADI. The CDR3 here is CASSILGGWLNYGYTF. The CDR3 DNA is TGCGCCAGCAGCATACTTGGGGGATGGCTTAACTATGGCTACACCTTC.

The chain uses TRBV28 and TRBJ2-7, with 12 bases matching TRBD2. Unmatched junction bases numbered 5, after V lost 2 bases and J lost 3 bases. The CDR3 is 16 amino acids. Looked up from germline, CDR1 is MDHEN and CDR2 is SYDVKM. Here the CDR3 reads CASSLQTSGRGYEQYF. In DNA, the CDR3 is TGTGCCAGCAGTTTACAGACTAGCGGGAGAGGCTACGAGCAGTACTTC.

The rearrangement uses TRBV7-6 and TRBJ2-1; perhaps TRBD2 as D (6 bases). The CDR3 length is 16 residues. Trimming took 2 bases from V and 0 from J, leaving 11 bases between them. CDR1 SGHVS and CDR2 FNYEAQ come from the germline V gene. The CDR3 coding sequence is TGTGCCAGCAGCTTACGCGCCGGGGGCTCCTACAATGAGCAGTTCTTC. This codes for CASSLRAGGSYNEQFF. The variable domain in full, with the rest retrieved from reference TRBV7-6 and TRBJ2-1, is GAGVSQSPRYKVTKRGQDVALRCDPISGHVSLYWYRQALGQGPEFLTYFNYEAQQDKSGLPNDRFSAERPEGSISTLTIQRTEQRDSAMYRCASSLRAGGSYNEQFFGPGTRLTVL.

CDR3 in amino acids: CASSEAAGHTEAFF. CDR3 nucleotides: TGTGCCAGCAGTGAAGCGGCGGGACACACTGAAGCTTTCTTT. The genes are TRBV6-1 and TRBJ1-1, with a tentative D call TRBD1 (5 bases). The V end lost 0 bases, the J end lost 3 bases, and 8 bases lay between the germline ends. CDR3 size: 14 residues. CDR1 and CDR2 from the germline V gene are MNHNS and SASEGT.

This clone was seen just once. The chain recombines TRBV27 with TRBJ1-2; 8 bases match TRBD1. CDR1 and CDR2 (germline): MNHEY, SMNVEV (reference sequence). V was pared by 4 bases and J by 4 bases, with 17 bases of the junction left unmatched. The CDR3 loop spans 18 amino acids. The CDR3 protein is CASSSNIRRQGRFYGYTF. DNA for the CDR3: TGTGCCAGCAGTTCCAACATACGGCGACAGGGGCGATTCTATGGCTACACCTTC.

The V gene is TRBV28, the J gene TRBJ1-4; D gene uncertain. Looked up from germline, CDR1 is MDHEN and CDR2 is SYDVKM. Trimming stripped 10 bases from V and 2 bases from J, with 11 bases between. CDR3 length: 13 residues. Here the CDR3 DNA reads TGTGCCACCCTCGACACGACTAATGAAAAACTGTTTTTT. It codes for CATLDTTNEKLFF.

The CDR3 spells CASSQFVEQFF. The CDR3, as DNA: TGTGCCAGCAGCCAATTTGTTGAGCAGTTCTTC. The chain couples TRBV4-2 to TRBJ2-1, with D hard to call. Germline values: CDR1 LGHNA, CDR2 YNFKEQ. The ends were cut back, 2 bases at V and 9 bases at J, with 5 bases in the middle. CDR3 size: 11 residues.

The chain has TRBV28 and TRBJ2-3; 7 bases agree with TRBD2. The V gene end was trimmed by 6 bases and the J gene end by 4 bases; junction bases not matched to a gene: 7. The CDR3 covers 14 residues. The germline V gene has CDR1 MDHEN and CDR2 SYDVKM. CDR3 residues: CASRLGGEPDTQYF. CDR3 DNA: TGTGCCAGCAGACTTGGGGGGGAGCCAGATACGCAGTATTTT.

As concerns this clone: The junction departs from the called germline gene at one end, perhaps through a read error. The chain couples TRBV7-3 to TRBJ2-7; either TRBD1 or TRBD2 may fit D (5 bases each). The germline V gene has CDR1 SGHTA and CDR2 FQGTGA. The CDR3 contains 13 residues. In DNA form, the CDR3 reads TGCGCCAGCAGAAGGGACCTCAATTCCGAGCAGTACTTC. Translation gives CASRRDLNSEQYF.

The rearrangement joins TRBV27 to TRBJ1-2; TRBD1 matches at 10 bases. Unmatched junction bases numbered 13, after V lost 2 bases and J lost 4 bases. From germline, CDR1 is MNHEY and CDR2 SMNVEV (reference sequence). CDR3 length equals 18 residues. CDR3 coding DNA: TGTGCCAGCAGTTTAAACCTTCCCAAGGACAGGGGGATCTATGGCTACACCTTC. This gives the protein CASSLNLPKDRGIYGYTF.

This clone was counted once. The chain employs TRBV5-4 and TRBJ1-4; a weak D match, TRBD1 (5 bases). CDR3 length: 15 residues. The ends were cut back, 4 bases at V and 0 bases at J, with 10 bases in the middle. CDR1 is SGHNT and CDR2 is YYREEE in the germline V gene (reference sequence). The CDR3 sequence is CASSPGVATNEKLFF. Written as DNA, the CDR3 is TGTGCCAGCAGCCCGGGGGTTGCAACTAATGAAAAACTGTTTTTT.

The V and J genes are TRBV29-1 and TRBJ1-1, with D tentatively TRBD1 (6 bases). This CDR3 has 11 amino acids. Trimming removed 7 bases from V and 7 bases from J, with 13 bases in between. CDR1 SQVTM and CDR2 ANQGSEA come from the germline V gene. The CDR3 DNA reads TGCAGCGGTTACACAGGGAATGAAGCTTTCTTT. It translates to CSGYTGNEAFF.

This clone came up a few times. This sequence joins TRBV6-6 and TRBJ2-7; TRBD2 is a possible D gene (5 bases). Trimming shortened V by 2 bases and J by 0 bases, and 11 bases separated the two germline ends. The CDR3 sequence is 15 residues long. Per the germline V gene, CDR1 is MNHNY and CDR2 is SVGAGI (reference sequence). The CDR3 protein is CASSYVASSSYEQYF. The CDR3 bases are TGTGCCAGCAGTTACGTGGCTAGCAGCTCCTACGAGCAGTACTTC.

About this clone: A much larger clone differs from this one at a single base, so this may be a read error. Within the sample, other DNA sequences also encode this same CDR3. V usage is TRBV4-1 and J usage is TRBJ2-3, with D possibly being TRBD2 (8 bases). Germline V CDR1 and CDR2: MGHRA, YSYEKL. The CDR3 loop spans 15 amino acids. CDR3 sequence reads: CASRPGLAGGDTQYF. The CDR3 nucleotides are TGCGCCAGCAGACCCGGACTAGCAGGGGGGGATACACAGTATTTT.

To note about this clone: Distinct nucleotide sequences in the sample also encode this CDR3. The chain links TRBV30 to TRBJ1-2; perhaps TRBD1 as D (5 bases). The CDR3 is 12 residues long. Germline V gene data show CDR1 as GTSNPN and CDR2 as SVGIG (reference sequence). Trimming left V 1 base short and J 2 bases short, with 5 bases between. In nucleotides, the CDR3 is TGTGCCTGGAGTGGGGGGAACTATGGCTACACCTTC. It yields the protein CAWSGGNYGYTF.

J is TRBJ2-7 and V is TRBV27, with TRBD1 matching over 7 bases. Unmatched junction bases numbered 6, after V lost 3 bases and J lost 4 bases. Germline-derived CDR1 and CDR2 are MNHEY and SMNVEV (reference sequence). CDR3 size: 14 residues. The DNA for the CDR3 is TGTGCCAGCAGTTTCCGCGGACAGGAGTACGAGCAGTACTTC. Translation gives CASSFRGQEYEQYF.

V gene TRBV7-9 combines with J gene TRBJ1-5; D possibly corresponds to TRBD1 (5 bases). V lost 5 bases and J lost 4, with 9 bases in between. Germline V gene sequence: CDR1 SEHNR, CDR2 FQNEAQ (reference sequence). The CDR3 extends over 13 amino acids. The CDR3 reads CASSQGRNQPQHF. CDR3 coding DNA: TGTGCCAGCAGCCAGGGCCGTAATCAGCCCCAGCATTTT.

The rearrangement uses TRBV5-1 and TRBJ2-1; D may be TRBD1 (5 bases). V lost 0 bases to trimming and J lost 1 base, with 14 bases between them. Germline V gives CDR1 SGHRS, CDR2 YFSETQ. The CDR3 contains 17 residues. For the CDR3, the DNA is TGCGCCAGCAGCTTGGCCCCGGCAGGGTCATCCTACAATGAGCAGTTCTTC. Amino acids: CASSLAPAGSSYNEQFF.